The present T cell receptor (beta chain) was sequenced within a study of blood T cells in healthy people across ages. For the study at large: Capture via template switching afforded approximately one barcoded beta molecule per two T cells.

General study results and limits: In older individuals, TCR beta diversity per million T cells was lower, falling roughly linearly with age. Whereas aged donors had fewer naive CD4+ cells, long-lived donors had more of them and higher diversity. A strong correlation between TCR beta diversity and naive T cell percentage was seen.

The CDR3 spans 17 residues. Germline lookup yields CDR1 LGHDT and CDR2 YNNKEL (reference sequence). Deletions cut 0 bases from V and 0 bases from J, with 14 bases between. A few counts support this clonotype. Its matching antigen is unknown. PCR was performed a second time for about 6 to 11 cycles using a sample-barcoded 5' primer and a J-beta primer mix. TCRdb redid the calling of the 5' RACE reads with MiXCR, one entry per CDR3 protein. The sample holds about 1,000,000 distinct CDR3 sequences; under 45% are singletons and the top ten take approximately 17%. Source material: blood. This chain connects TRBV3-1 to TRBJ2-5; D unclear. This receptor was identified in a woman aged 55 to 70 in good health. The DNA of the CDR3 is TGTGCCAGCAGCCAAGATGAGGCCAGACCCAACCAAGAGACCCAGTACTTC. It translates to CASSQDEARPNQETQYF.